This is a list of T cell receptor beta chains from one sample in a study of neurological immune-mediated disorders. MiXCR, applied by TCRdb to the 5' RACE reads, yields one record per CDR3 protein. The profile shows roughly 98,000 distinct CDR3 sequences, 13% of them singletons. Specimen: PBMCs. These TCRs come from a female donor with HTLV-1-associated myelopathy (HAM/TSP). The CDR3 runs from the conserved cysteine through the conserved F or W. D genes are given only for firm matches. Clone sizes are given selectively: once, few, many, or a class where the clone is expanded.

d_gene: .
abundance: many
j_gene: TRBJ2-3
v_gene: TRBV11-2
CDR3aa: CASSPYTQYF
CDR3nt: TGTGCCAGCAGCCCTTATACGCAGTATTTT

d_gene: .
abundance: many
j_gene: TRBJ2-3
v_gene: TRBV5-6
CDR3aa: CASGRGTPPDTQYF
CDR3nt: TGTGCCAGCGGACGCGGGACCCCTCCGGATACGCAGTATTTT

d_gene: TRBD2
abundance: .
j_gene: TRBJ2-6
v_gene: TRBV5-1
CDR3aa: CASSQGLAGAGANVLTF
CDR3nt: TGCGCCAGCAGCCAAGGACTAGCGGGAGCTGGGGCCAACGTCCTGACTTTC

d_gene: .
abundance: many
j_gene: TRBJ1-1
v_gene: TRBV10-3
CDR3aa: CAISVYENQNTEAFF
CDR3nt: TGTGCCATCAGTGTCTACGAAAACCAGAACACTGAAGCTTTCTTT

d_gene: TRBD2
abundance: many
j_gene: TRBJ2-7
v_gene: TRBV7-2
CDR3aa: CASSHRTGTSESSYEQYF
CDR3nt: TGTGCCAGCAGCCACCGAACCGGGACTAGCGAAAGCTCCTACGAGCAGTACTTC

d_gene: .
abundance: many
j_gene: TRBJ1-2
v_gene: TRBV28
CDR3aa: CASSPPTVVSYTF
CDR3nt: TGTGCCAGCAGTCCCCCGACAGTGGTTAGCTACACCTTC

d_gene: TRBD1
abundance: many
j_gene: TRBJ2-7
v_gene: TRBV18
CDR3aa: CASSPTGTDTYEQYF
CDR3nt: TGTGCCAGCTCTCCAACCGGGACAGATACCTACGAGCAGTACTTC

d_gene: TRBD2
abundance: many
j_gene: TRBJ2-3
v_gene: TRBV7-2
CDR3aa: CASSFRLAGGHSITDTQYF
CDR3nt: TGTGCCAGCAGCTTCAGACTAGCGGGGGGGCACAGCATAACAGATACGCAGTATTTT

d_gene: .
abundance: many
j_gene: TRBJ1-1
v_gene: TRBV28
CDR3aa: CASRDREAFF
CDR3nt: TGTGCCAGCAGGGATCGGGAAGCTTTCTTT

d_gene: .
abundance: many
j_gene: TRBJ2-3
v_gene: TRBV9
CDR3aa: CASSLTSTGTGVADTQYF
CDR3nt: TGTGCCAGCAGCTTAACCTCGACCGGGACGGGGGTGGCAGATACGCAGTATTTT

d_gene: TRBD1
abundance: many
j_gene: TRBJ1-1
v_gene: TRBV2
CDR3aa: CASSAQGVGTEAFF
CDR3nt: TGTGCCAGCAGCGCACAGGGGGTTGGCACTGAAGCTTTCTTT

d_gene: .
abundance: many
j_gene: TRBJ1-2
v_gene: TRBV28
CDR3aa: CASSPSGTSNYGYTF
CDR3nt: TGTGCCAGCAGTCCGAGTGGGACCTCTAATTATGGCTACACCTTC

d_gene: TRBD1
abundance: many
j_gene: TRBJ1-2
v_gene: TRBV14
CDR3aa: CASSRKGDREGYGYTF
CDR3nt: TGTGCCAGCAGCCGGAAGGGGGACAGGGAGGGATATGGCTACACCTTC

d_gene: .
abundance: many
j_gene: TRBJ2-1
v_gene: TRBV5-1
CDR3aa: CASSLGQVIGNEQFF
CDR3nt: TGCGCCAGCAGCTTGGGGCAGGTTATAGGGAATGAGCAGTTCTTC

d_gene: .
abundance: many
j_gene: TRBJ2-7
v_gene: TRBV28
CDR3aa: CASYTGANYSYEQYF
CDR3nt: TGTGCCAGCTACACCGGGGCCAATTACTCCTACGAGCAGTACTTC

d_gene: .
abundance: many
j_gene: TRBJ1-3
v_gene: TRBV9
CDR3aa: CASSPHSSGNTIYF
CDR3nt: TGTGCCAGCAGCCCGCACTCGTCTGGAAACACCATATATTTT